A single sample gave rise to the 13 T cell receptor beta chains below, sequenced in a study of CD8+CD57+ T cells in acquired aplastic anemia. For CDR3 and TCR beta VDJ profiling, genomic DNA was the template used. Using its own MiXCR run on the reads, TCRdb lists one record per CDR3 protein. The table has 150,000 to 200,000 distinct CDR3 sequences, 40% to 50% seen once; the top ten hold around a tenth. The patients chosen for sequencing had shown expansion of CD8+CD57+ cells (detected by flow cytometry). Sequencing input: sorted CD4+, CD8+, or CD8+CD57+ T cells (not recorded which) from PBMCs. These receptors were taken from a human donor with aplastic anemia.

This clonotype was seen at least ten times. This rearrangement joins TRBV29-1 to TRBJ2-1, with TRBD2 matching over 10 bases. The V gene end was trimmed by 7 bases and the J gene end by 7 bases; junction bases not matched to a gene: 13. Germline assignment: CDR1 SQVTM and CDR2 ANQGSEA. The CDR3 runs to 15 residues. The CDR3 sequence is CSGRTSGLEGNEQFF. The DNA for the CDR3 is TGCAGCGGAAGGACTAGCGGACTAGAGGGGAATGAGCAGTTCTTC.

There are many counts of this clonotype. V is TRBV6-5 and J is TRBJ2-3, with a weak D call TRBD1 (5 bases). The CDR3 covers 13 residues. Germline CDR1 reads MNHEY; CDR2 reads SVGAGI. The V and J ends lost 0 bases and 9 bases respectively, with 10 bases between them. CDR3 nucleotide sequence: TGTGCCAGCAGTTACTCGAAGACAGCCACGCAGTATTTT. Translation gives CASSYSKTATQYF.

This clonotype was detected ten times or more. This rearrangement joins TRBV12-3 or TRBV12-4 to TRBJ1-5, with no clear D. The V end lost 6 bases, the J end lost 2 bases, and 14 bases lay between the germline ends. The CDR3 runs to 15 residues. The CDR3 DNA follows: TGTGCCAGCAGCCCCAAAGGGATTGGCAATCAGCCCCAGCATTTT. It specifies CASSPKGIGNQPQHF.

The CDR3 bases are TGTGCCAGCAGTGAGTGGGAGAGCGGGGAGCTGTTTTTT. Translation gives CASSEWESGELFF. V is TRBV2 and J is TRBJ2-2, with a tentative D call TRBD2 (5 bases). The V end lost 3 bases, the J end lost 7 bases, and 9 bases lay between the germline ends. The CDR3 runs to 13 residues. Germline CDR1 is SNHLY and CDR2 is FYNNEI.

The chain is built from TRBV20-1 and TRBJ1-6; D gene uncertain. Deletions cut 1 base from V and 9 bases from J, with 13 bases between. The CDR3 spans 14 residues. CDR1 is DFQATT, CDR2 SNEGSKA, per germline (reference sequence). The DNA of the CDR3 is TGCAGTGCTAGAGTGGAGTTGCTTGGTTCACCCCTCCACTTT. Its protein product is CSARVELLGSPLHF.

The chain recombines TRBV2 with TRBJ2-7, with 7 bases lining up with TRBD2. After removal of 6 bases from V and 2 bases from J, the junction contained 4 bases not matched to a gene. From germline, CDR1 is SNHLY and CDR2 FYNNEI. The CDR3 is 13 residues long. CDR3 in amino acids: CASRIAGAYEQYF. DNA for the CDR3: TGTGCCAGCAGAATAGCGGGTGCCTACGAGCAGTACTTC.

This clonotype was counted many times. The chain uses TRBV11-2 and TRBJ1-1; 7 bases are shared with TRBD1. The CDR3 length is 11 residues. V gave up 6 bases and J gave up 6 bases; unmatched junction bases: 1. CDR1 SGHAT and CDR2 FQNNGV come from the germline V gene. The CDR3 DNA is TGTGCCAGCAGGACAGGGCCTGAAGCTTTCTTT. Translated, it gives CASRTGPEAFF.

The chain carries TRBV25-1 and TRBJ2-7, with 10 bases aligning to TRBD2. The CDR3 has 17 residues. Germline V CDR1 and CDR2: MGHDK, SYGVNS. After removal of 3 bases from V and 3 bases from J, the junction contained 11 bases not matched to a gene. In nucleotides, the CDR3 is TGTGCCAGCAGTGACCCACCTAGCGGGAGTACGCTCTACGAGCAGTACTTC. Protein product: CASSDPPSGSTLYEQYF.

The chain links TRBV4-3 to TRBJ2-7, with 7 bases fitting TRBD1. This CDR3 contains 16 residues. Germline CDR1 is LGHNA and CDR2 is YSLEER. The ends lost 0 bases at V and 2 bases at J; junction bases unmatched: 7. CDR3 in amino acids: CASSQDLRQGTYEQYF. DNA of the CDR3: TGCGCCAGCAGCCAAGATCTCAGACAGGGAACCTACGAGCAGTACTTC.

The chain joins TRBV24-1 to TRBJ1-5; no reliable D call. V shed 11 bases and J shed 0 bases, with 19 bases lying between them. Germline V gene lookup returns CDR1 KGHDR and CDR2 SFDVKD. The CDR3 contains 16 residues. The CDR3 spells CAIVDPEENSNQPQHF. In DNA form, the CDR3 reads TGTGCCATAGTTGACCCCGAAGAAAATAGCAATCAGCCCCAGCATTTT.

The chain uses TRBV25-1 and TRBJ2-7; 7 bases are shared with TRBD1. CDR3 length equals 13 residues. The V gene end was trimmed by 3 bases and the J gene end by 5 bases; junction bases not matched to a gene: 4. The V gene's germline CDR1 is MGHDK and CDR2 SYGVNS. Here the CDR3 reads CASSDRQGHEQYF. Here the CDR3 DNA reads TGTGCCAGCAGTGACAGACAGGGCCACGAGCAGTACTTC.

The V gene is TRBV15, the J gene TRBJ1-1, with D unclear. Trimming removed 3 bases from V and 11 bases from J, with 22 bases in between. In germline, CDR1 is LNHNV, CDR2 YYDKDF (reference sequence). The CDR3 runs to 15 residues. The CDR3 DNA reads as TGTGCCACCAGCAGCTCCCCCGCGGCAGTAAAGACGGCTTTCTTT. It yields the protein CATSSSPAAVKTAFF. Variable domain in full (rest from reference TRBV15 and TRBJ1-1): DAMVIQNPRYQVTQFGKPVTLSCSQTLNHNVMYWYQQKSSQAPKLLFHYYDKDFNNEADTPDNFQSRRPNTSFCFLDIRSPGLGDTAMYLCATSSSPAAVKTAFFGQGTRLTVV.

This clonotype was counted ten times or more. The V and J genes are TRBV6-1 and TRBJ2-7, with 7 bases identical to TRBD2. The germline CDR1 and CDR2 sequences are MNHNS and SASEGT. V gave up 6 bases and J gave up 2 bases; unmatched junction bases: 13. The CDR3 has 16 residues. In DNA, the CDR3 is TGTGCCAGCAGCCCCACTAGTAGCGGGTTAACCTACGAGCAGTACTTC. It specifies CASSPTSSGLTYEQYF.